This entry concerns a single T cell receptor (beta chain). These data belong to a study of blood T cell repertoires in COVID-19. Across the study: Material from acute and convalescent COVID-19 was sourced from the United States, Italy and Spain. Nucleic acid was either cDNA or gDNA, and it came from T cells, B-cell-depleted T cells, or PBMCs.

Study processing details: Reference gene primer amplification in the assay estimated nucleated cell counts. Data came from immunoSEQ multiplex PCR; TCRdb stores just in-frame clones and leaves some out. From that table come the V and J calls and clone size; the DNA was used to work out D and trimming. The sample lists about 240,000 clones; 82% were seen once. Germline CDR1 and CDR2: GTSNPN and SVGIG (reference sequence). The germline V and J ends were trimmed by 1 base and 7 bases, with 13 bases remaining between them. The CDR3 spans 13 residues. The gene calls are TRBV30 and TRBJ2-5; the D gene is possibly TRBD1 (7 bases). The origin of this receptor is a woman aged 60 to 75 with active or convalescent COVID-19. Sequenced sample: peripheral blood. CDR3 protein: CAWSEGQGGTQYF. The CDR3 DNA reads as TGTGCCTGGAGTGAGGGCCAGGGGGGGACCCAGTACTTC.